What follows are 25 T cell receptor beta chains derived from one specimen sequenced in a study of long-term antiretroviral therapy in people with HIV. Version v3.0 of the immunoSEQ assay was performed at survey level. Here immunoSEQ multiplex PCR was the method, and the copy in TCRdb shows in-frame clones only, minus some. The sample contains 13,000 or so clones, about 80% of which appear only once. The sample consisted of unsorted PBMCs, taken 3.2 years before starting antiretroviral therapy. The receptors derive from a man aged 40-49 years with HIV.

This clone was found a few times. The chain is built from TRBV10-1 and TRBJ2-3; no clear D gene. The CDR3 covers 14 residues. Trimming stripped 2 bases from V and 0 bases from J, with 6 bases between. The germline V gene has CDR1 WNHNN and CDR2 SYGVQD (reference sequence). CDR3 DNA sequence: TGCGCCAGCAGTGAGAGCGAGAGCACAGATACGCAGTATTTT. Amino acids: CASSESESTDTQYF.

The chain couples TRBV27 to TRBJ2-3, with TRBD2 matching over 8 bases. Trimming took 3 bases from V and 2 from J; bases not matched to a gene: 1. Germline CDR1 is MNHEY and CDR2 is SMNVEV (reference sequence). The CDR3 covers 14 residues. CDR3 loop: CASSFGGDTDTQYF. The CDR3, as DNA: TGTGCCAGCAGTTTCGGGGGGGACACAGATACGCAGTATTTT.

This chain joins TRBV4-1 and TRBJ1-1, with D perhaps matching TRBD1 (6 bases). The germline V gene has CDR1 MGHRA and CDR2 YSYEKL. The V and J ends lost 1 base and 8 bases respectively, with 8 bases between them. The CDR3 extends over 12 amino acids. DNA of the CDR3: TGCGCCAGCAGCCAAGTGGGGGCAGAAGCTTTCTTT. Encoded protein: CASSQVGAEAFF.

This chain links TRBV6-1 with TRBJ1-6; no firm D call. The CDR3 is made up of 14 amino acids. Trimming removed 6 bases from V and 5 bases from J, with 11 bases in between. The germline CDR1 and CDR2 sequences are MNHNS and SASEGT. The CDR3 is CASRGDPNNSPLHF. CDR3 coding DNA: TGTGCCAGCAGGGGTGACCCTAATAATTCACCCCTCCACTTT.

The rearrangement uses TRBV30 and TRBJ1-5; possibly TRBD1 for D (5 bases). The germline gives CDR1 GTSNPN, CDR2 SVGIG (reference sequence). This CDR3 contains 15 residues. V shed 2 bases and J shed 7 bases, with 18 bases lying between them. Here the CDR3 reads CAWSPGPYSSQPQHF. The DNA of the CDR3 is TGTGCCTGGAGTCCGGGACCCTATTCAAGCCAGCCCCAGCATTTT.

V and J are TRBV5-1 and TRBJ1-5; TRBD1 aligns across 7 bases. The CDR3 runs 15 residues. Per the germline V gene, CDR1 is SGHRS and CDR2 is YFSETQ. V was clipped by 0 bases and J by 6 bases; unmatched bases: 6. In nucleotides, the CDR3 is TGCGCCAGCAGCTTGGCCCCAGGGGGACCTCAGCCCCAGCATTTT. Protein sequence: CASSLAPGGPQPQHF.

The chain has TRBV6-1 and TRBJ2-1; the D gene is possibly TRBD2 (6 bases). The CDR3 contains 15 residues. Germline V gene sequence: CDR1 MNHNS, CDR2 SASEGT. Trimming shortened V by 5 bases and J by 2 bases, and 13 bases separated the two germline ends. CDR3 nucleotide sequence: TGTGCCAGCAGTTCGGGGGTGCAAACCTACAATGAGCAGTTCTTC. It is translated as CASSSGVQTYNEQFF.

The chain has TRBV19 and TRBJ1-1; no reliable D call. CDR3 length equals 13 residues. Germline V gives CDR1 LNHDA, CDR2 SQIVND (reference sequence). The V end was cut by 5 bases, the J end by 1 base, with 8 bases between. The CDR3 sequence: CASSWSGNTEAFF. The DNA for the CDR3 is TGTGCCAGTAGTTGGTCGGGGAACACTGAAGCTTTCTTT.

The chain carries TRBV30 and TRBJ2-3; D might be TRBD2 (6 bases). This CDR3 is built from 10 residues. Germline V gene data show CDR1 as GTSNPN and CDR2 as SVGIG (reference sequence). V was shortened by 5 bases and J by 6 bases, with 6 bases between the two germline ends. In nucleotides, the CDR3 is TGTGCCTGGGGGAGGGATACGCAGTATTTT. The encoded protein is CAWGRDTQYF.

This chain uses TRBV5-4 with TRBJ2-7; tentatively, D is TRBD1 (6 bases). This CDR3 has 14 residues. CDR1 and CDR2 from the germline V gene are SGHNT and YYREEE (reference sequence). Trimming cost V 3 bases and J 2 bases, with 12 bases left between them. CDR3 in DNA: TGTGCCAGCAGCTGGGACACCAAAACCTACGAGCAGTACTTC. It translates to CASSWDTKTYEQYF. Supplemented by reference TRBV5-4 and TRBJ2-7, the full variable domain reads ETGVTQSPTHLIKTRGQQVTLRCSSQSGHNTVSWYQQALGQGPQFIFQYYREEENGRGNFPPRFSGLQFPNYSSELNVNALELDDSALYLCASSWDTKTYEQYFGPGTRLTVT.

The V call is TRBV11-3, the J call TRBJ1-4; no definite D call. Germline CDR1 and CDR2: SGHNT and YENEEA. Trimming shortened V by 0 bases and J by 3 bases, and 8 bases separated the two germline ends. The CDR3 runs to 15 residues. The CDR3 protein is CASSLERGSNEKLFF. The CDR3, as DNA: TGTGCCAGCAGCTTAGAAAGAGGATCTAATGAAAAACTGTTTTTT.

CDR3 sequence: CASSTSGGLHGEQFF. The CDR3 DNA reads TGTGCCAGTAGTACTAGCGGGGGGCTCCACGGTGAGCAGTTCTTC. V and J are TRBV19 and TRBJ2-1, with TRBD2 identical over 11 bases. Germline V gene lookup returns CDR1 LNHDA and CDR2 SQIVND (reference sequence). The V gene end was trimmed by 4 bases and the J gene end by 9 bases; junction bases not matched to a gene: 8. The CDR3 covers 15 residues.

This clone was detected only a few times. The V gene is TRBV19, the J gene TRBJ1-1, with D possibly TRBD1 on 6 matching bases. The germline V gene has CDR1 LNHDA and CDR2 SQIVND (reference sequence). V was clipped by 7 bases and J by 1 base, with 10 bases between them. The CDR3 runs to 13 residues. The CDR3 DNA reads TGTGCCAGTATGAGGGACAAGAACACTGAAGCTTTCTTT. Translated, it gives CASMRDKNTEAFF.

The V call is TRBV5-6, the J call TRBJ1-1; 10 nucleotides line up with TRBD1. The ends lost 2 bases at V and 4 bases at J; junction bases unmatched: 8. The germline V gene has CDR1 SGHDT and CDR2 YYEEEE. The CDR3 consists of 16 residues. In DNA, the CDR3 is TGTGCCAGCAGCTTCGGGACAGGGGTTTTTGGCACTGAAGCTTTCTTT. Translation gives CASSFGTGVFGTEAFF.

This chain uses TRBV5-8 with TRBJ1-5; D uncertain. The CDR3 consists of 15 residues. V lost 0 bases and J lost 2, with 9 bases in between. CDR1 and CDR2 (germline): SGHTS, YDEGEE. CDR3 in DNA: TGTGCCAGCAGCTTGGGAAACACGGGCAATCAGCCCCAGCATTTT. Residues: CASSLGNTGNQPQHF.

The rearrangement joins TRBV19 to TRBJ2-6; D not resolved. The CDR3 is 17 amino acids. V was pared by 2 bases and J by 0 bases, with 11 bases between. Germline assignment: CDR1 LNHDA and CDR2 SQIVND (reference sequence). CDR3 coding DNA: TGTGCCAGTAGTATACTGAAGATTAGCTCTGGGGCCAACGTCCTGACTTTC. Its protein is CASSILKISSGANVLTF.

This clone was observed a handful of times. V is TRBV6-5 and J is TRBJ1-1, with 12 bases matching TRBD1. J lost 6 bases, V lost 2 bases, and 4 bases had no gene match. The CDR3 has 15 residues. Germline V gives CDR1 MNHEY, CDR2 SVGAGI. This chain's CDR3 is CASSYGTGGIAEAFF. CDR3 nucleotides: TGTGCCAGCAGTTACGGGACAGGGGGCATAGCTGAAGCTTTCTTT.

The chain joins TRBV2 to TRBJ1-4, with 8 bases that match TRBD1. The CDR3 extends over 15 amino acids. Trimming took 7 bases from V and 0 from J; bases not matched to a gene: 4. Germline CDR1 is SNHLY and CDR2 is FYNNEI. The CDR3 nucleotides read TGTGCCAGCATTCGGGACAGGTCAACTAATGAAAAACTGTTTTTT. Protein sequence: CASIRDRSTNEKLFF.

V usage is TRBV20-1 and J usage is TRBJ1-1; D ambiguous. Germline values: CDR1 DFQATT, CDR2 SNEGSKA (reference sequence). This CDR3 is 11 amino acids long. Between the trimmed V and J ends, which lost 5 bases and 7 bases, there was a span of 11 bases. In DNA form, the CDR3 reads TGCAGTGCTCCTATCTTCAGTGAAGCTTTCTTT. Its protein is CSAPIFSEAFF.

By sample share, this clone is medium-sized. In DNA, the CDR3 is TGTGCCAGCAGTACATCTACAGGGTTCGTCCTCGAGCAGTACTTC. It is translated as CASSTSTGFVLEQYF. The chain recombines TRBV2 with TRBJ2-7; perhaps TRBD1 as D (6 bases). There are 15 residues in the CDR3. Germline CDR1 is SNHLY and CDR2 is FYNNEI. The germline V and J ends were trimmed by 5 bases and 6 bases, with 20 bases remaining between them.

The chain couples TRBV5-4 to TRBJ2-5; D may be TRBD1 (6 bases). CDR3 length equals 17 residues. V was clipped by 1 base and J by 4 bases, with 20 bases between them. CDR1 is SGHNT and CDR2 is YYREEE in the germline V gene (reference sequence). The CDR3 spells CASSLFGGYLRRETQYF. CDR3 bases: TGTGCCAGCAGCTTGTTTGGGGGCTACTTGAGGAGAGAGACCCAGTACTTC.

The chain employs TRBV18 and TRBJ2-6; TRBD1 agrees at 7 bases. This CDR3 has 18 amino acids. The V segment lost 6 bases and the J segment 5 bases; nucleotides outside the gene matches: 16. Germline CDR1 is KGHSH and CDR2 is LQKENI. The CDR3 protein is CASSPQRTGGSRANVLTF. The CDR3 nucleotides are TGTGCCAGCTCTCCGCAGCGGACAGGCGGGTCCAGGGCCAACGTCCTGACTTTC.

V is TRBV9 and J is TRBJ1-2; 11 bases are a match to TRBD1. Per germline, CDR1 SGDLS and CDR2 YYNGEE. Unmatched junction bases numbered 6, after V lost 4 bases and J lost 4 bases. There are 15 residues in the CDR3. CDR3 coding DNA: TGTGCCAGCAGCCCCTCGGGACAGGGGGGCTATGGCTACACCTTC. It is translated as CASSPSGQGGYGYTF. The full variable domain, in which reference TRBV9 and TRBJ1-2 provide the parts outside the CDR3, is DSGVTQTPKHLITATGQRVTLRCSPRSGDLSVYWYQQSLDQGLQFLIQYYNGEERAKGNILERFSAQQFPDLHSELNLSSLELGDSALYFCASSPSGQGGYGYTFGSGTRLTVV.

This clone occurred a few times. This sequence joins TRBV2 and TRBJ1-2; possible D gene TRBD1, 5 bases. Trimming stripped 0 bases from V and 5 bases from J, with 10 bases between. The CDR3 covers 14 residues. Germline V gene lookup returns CDR1 SNHLY and CDR2 FYNNEI. The CDR3 coding sequence is TGTGCCAGCAGTGAAGCTGGCAGGGAATATGGCTACACCTTC. Encoded protein: CASSEAGREYGYTF.

The CDR3 DNA reads as TGTGCCATCGGGGACTCTCCGCCAGCTAACTATGGCTACACCTTC. Translation: CAIGDSPPANYGYTF. The chain carries TRBV10-3 and TRBJ1-2, with D possibly matching TRBD1 (5 bases). Trimming left V 8 bases short and J 0 bases short, with 16 bases between. There are 15 residues in the CDR3. The V gene's germline CDR1 is ENHRY and CDR2 SYGVKD.